These 28 T cell receptor beta chains share one sample of origin, sequenced in a study of blood T cell repertoires in COVID-19 (TCRdb year 2020). Library preparation was by the immunoSEQ multiplex PCR assay. TCRdb carries this immuneACCESS record with in-frame sequences only. Its versions omit some clonotypes, under half of them owing to an unresolved V gene in the studies checked, with the rest unexplained. Here the sample has about 270,000 clones; less than 90% occur a single time. 2.5% to 3% of the sample lies in the top ten. Sequencing was performed on PBMCs or T cells enriched from blood (not recorded which). The receptors stem from a woman aged 45-60 years who had recovered from COVID-19.

This chain joins TRBV4-3 and TRBJ2-2; D gene unclear. This CDR3 has 14 amino acids. Per the germline V gene, CDR1 is LGHNA and CDR2 is YSLEER. Deletions cut 1 base from V and 6 bases from J, with 9 bases between. The CDR3 bases are TGCGCCAGCAGCCAAGGAGCAACCGCCGGGGAGCTGTTTTTT. Translating gives CASSQGATAGELFF.

This clone was seen at least ten times. CDR3 in amino acids: CATSRDRLAMGTQYF. The CDR3 DNA sequence: TGTGCCACCAGCAGAGATCGGCTAGCAATGGGGACCCAGTACTTC. The chain combines TRBV15 with TRBJ2-5, with D perhaps TRBD2 (5 bases). Trimming removed 0 bases at V and 7 bases at J, with 15 bases between. Germline CDR1 reads LNHNV; CDR2 reads YYDKDF (reference sequence). The CDR3 has 15 amino acids.

CDR3 in DNA: TGTGCCAGTAGTCCCGCCAGAACTAATGAAAAACTGTTTTTT. Its translation is CASSPARTNEKLFF. The chain joins TRBV19 to TRBJ1-4; D not resolved. The V and J ends lost 5 bases and 1 base respectively, with 8 bases between them. CDR1 is LNHDA and CDR2 is SQIVND in the germline V gene (reference sequence). The CDR3 is made up of 14 amino acids.

This clone was seen a handful of times. The J gene is TRBJ1-2, the V gene TRBV5-5; 9 bases are a match to TRBD1. The V segment lost 3 bases and the J segment 8 bases; nucleotides outside the gene matches: 8. CDR3 length: 14 residues. CDR1 is SGHKS and CDR2 is YYEKEE in the germline V gene (reference sequence). CDR3 amino acids: CASSWPGTGKGYTF. In DNA form, the CDR3 reads TGTGCCAGCAGCTGGCCCGGGACAGGGAAAGGCTACACCTTC.

The rearrangement links TRBV12-3 or TRBV12-4 to TRBJ2-3; the D is unclear. The CDR3 consists of 11 residues. V was pared by 4 bases and J by 6 bases, with 5 bases between. The CDR3 DNA is TGTGCCAGCAGTTCGGTTGATACGCAGTATTTT. This sequence encodes CASSSVDTQYF.

The chain joins TRBV2 to TRBJ2-1; the D gene is possibly TRBD2 (6 bases). The CDR3 runs 15 residues. The germline V gene encodes CDR1 SNHLY and CDR2 FYNNEI. V dropped 4 bases and J dropped 5 bases, with 15 bases sitting between them. The CDR3 bases are TGTGCCAGCAGTGGCGTTTGGCGGGACCACAATGAGCAGTTCTTC. Its translation: CASSGVWRDHNEQFF.

The chain has TRBV7-3 and TRBJ2-1, with 8 nucleotides matching TRBD1. Per the germline V gene, CDR1 is SGHTA and CDR2 is FQGTGA. The CDR3 is 16 residues long. J was trimmed by 2 bases and V by 5 bases; bases with no gene match: 8. CDR3 loop: CASSAGPGQAYNEQFF. As DNA, the CDR3 is TGTGCCAGCAGCGCCGGACCGGGACAGGCCTACAATGAGCAGTTCTTC.

The chain has TRBV5-6 and TRBJ2-1; D not resolved. The CDR3 has 14 amino acids. The V end lost 1 base, the J end lost 4 bases, and 9 bases lay between the germline ends. The germline CDR1 and CDR2 sequences are SGHDT and YYEEEE. This chain's CDR3 is CASSLSGRYNEQFF. The CDR3, as DNA: TGTGCCAGCAGCTTGTCGGGTAGGTACAATGAGCAGTTCTTC.

The rearrangement uses TRBV5-6 and TRBJ1-1; 8 nucleotides line up with TRBD1. With 0 bases clipped from V and 5 bases from J, the junction kept 3 bases outside the gene matches. CDR1 and CDR2 from the germline V gene are SGHDT and YYEEEE. This CDR3 region has 14 residues. The CDR3: CASSLGQGATEAFF. In nucleotides, the CDR3 is TGTGCCAGCAGCTTGGGGCAGGGGGCAACTGAAGCTTTCTTT.

The chain combines TRBV19 with TRBJ2-1, with D possibly being TRBD1 (6 bases). V was shortened by 6 bases and J by 6 bases, with 12 bases between the two germline ends. Germline CDR1 LNHDA, CDR2 SQIVND (reference sequence). There are 13 residues in the CDR3. For the CDR3, the DNA is TGTGCCAGTAGCTTACGGGACATCAATGAGCAGTTCTTC. Translating it yields CASSLRDINEQFF.

CDR3 in DNA: TGTGCCAGCAGCTTAAACGTAGGGGGCTTCGGGGAGCTGTTTTTT. Translated: CASSLNVGGFGELFF. The chain carries TRBV7-3 and TRBJ2-2, with TRBD1 identical over 7 bases. After removal of 1 base from V and 7 bases from J, the junction contained 6 bases not matched to a gene. Germline loops: CDR1 SGHTA, CDR2 FQGTGA. This CDR3 is 15 amino acids long. Together with reference TRBV7-3 and TRBJ2-2, the CDR3 gives the full variable domain: GAGVSQTPSNKVTEKGKYVELRCDPISGHTALYWYRQSLGQGPEFLIYFQGTGAADDSGLPNDRFFAVRPEGSVSTLKIQRTERGDSAVYLCASSLNVGGFGELFFGEGSRLTVL.

This chain connects TRBV19 to TRBJ2-7, with a tentative D call TRBD1 (7 bases). V lost 8 bases and J lost 6, with 23 bases in between. This CDR3 has 15 amino acids. The germline V gene has CDR1 LNHDA and CDR2 SQIVND (reference sequence). CDR3 nucleotides: TGTGCCAGTCGATTCTCGGCAGGGGGGTCGGGCGAGCAGTACTTC. Translating it yields CASRFSAGGSGEQYF.

This chain uses TRBV28 with TRBJ2-7; the D is unclear. Trimming removed 3 bases from V and 3 bases from J, with 18 bases in between. CDR3 length: 16 amino acids. Germline V gene lookup returns CDR1 MDHEN and CDR2 SYDVKM. The DNA of the CDR3 is TGTGCCAGCAGTTTCATCCTAGTCCAACCTTACTACGAGCAGTACTTC. Protein product: CASSFILVQPYYEQYF.

This chain connects TRBV19 to TRBJ2-5; 12 bases line up with TRBD2. V lost 5 bases and J lost 0; bases outside the gene matches: 4. The germline gives CDR1 LNHDA, CDR2 SQIVND (reference sequence). The CDR3 sequence is 16 residues long. The CDR3 DNA is TGTGCCAGTAGTCTCGGACTAGCGGGGAACCAAGAGACCCAGTACTTC. It codes for CASSLGLAGNQETQYF.

In nucleotides, the CDR3 is TGTGCCAGCAGTGAGCACACAGGGAGTCGGAGCAATCAGCCCCAGCATTTT. Its protein product is CASSEHTGSRSNQPQHF. The chain has TRBV6-1 and TRBJ1-5; D is possibly TRBD1 (6 bases). Germline V gene lookup returns CDR1 MNHNS and CDR2 SASEGT. The CDR3 runs to 17 residues. V was pared by 3 bases and J by 1 base, with 16 bases between.

The rearrangement links TRBV5-6 to TRBJ1-5; the D gene is possibly TRBD1 (6 bases). Between the trimmed V and J ends, which lost 0 bases and 7 bases, there was a span of 20 bases. CDR3 size: 17 residues. In germline, CDR1 is SGHDT, CDR2 YYEEEE. The CDR3 region has the DNA TGTGCCAGCAGCTTGGCTGGGGACAACGTTGTAAGACAGCCCCAGCATTTT. Translated, it gives CASSLAGDNVVRQPQHF.

This clone has more than one count but fewer than ten. This chain links TRBV18 with TRBJ2-1, with TRBD2 identical over 8 bases. CDR1 KGHSH and CDR2 LQKENI come from the germline V gene. V was clipped by 6 bases and J by 5 bases; unmatched bases: 9. The CDR3 has 15 residues. CDR3 protein: CASSSREGGHNEQFF. CDR3 sequence (DNA): TGTGCCAGCTCCTCCCGGGAGGGAGGCCACAATGAGCAGTTCTTC.

The rearrangement joins TRBV9 to TRBJ2-3; D is undetermined. The V end lost 2 bases, the J end lost 4 bases, and 14 bases lay between the germline ends. Germline CDR1 SGDLS, CDR2 YYNGEE. The CDR3 runs to 15 residues. The CDR3, as DNA: TGTGCCAGCAGCGTTCTAGGAACCTTCTCAGATACGCAGTATTTT. Translation: CASSVLGTFSDTQYF.

For the CDR3, the DNA is TGTGCCAGCAGTCTCACCTATACAGGGAATGAGCAGTTCTTC. This sequence encodes CASSLTYTGNEQFF. This sequence joins TRBV6-5 and TRBJ2-1, with D possibly TRBD1 on 6 matching bases. This CDR3 is built from 14 residues. Germline CDR1 reads MNHEY; CDR2 reads SVGAGI. The V end was cut by 5 bases, the J end by 7 bases, with 15 bases between.

V and J are TRBV19 and TRBJ1-2, with D possibly matching TRBD1 (5 bases). The CDR3 has 15 amino acids. Germline loops: CDR1 LNHDA, CDR2 SQIVND (reference sequence). V lost 3 bases to trimming and J lost 3 bases, with 14 bases between them. The CDR3 DNA reads TGTGCCAGTAGTATTCTGTTGACAGAGTACTATGGCTACACCTTC. Translation: CASSILLTEYYGYTF.

The chain couples TRBV4-3 to TRBJ2-7, with no clear D. Deletions cut 1 base from V and 5 bases from J, with 9 bases between. From germline, CDR1 is LGHNA and CDR2 YSLEER. The CDR3 has 13 amino acids. CDR3 nucleotides: TGCGCCAGCAGCCAAGTCCTGTTTAACGAGCAGTACTTC. Translation gives CASSQVLFNEQYF.

The V call is TRBV7-2, the J call TRBJ1-4; D may be TRBD1 (5 bases). The CDR3 loop spans 14 amino acids. Germline V CDR1 and CDR2: SGHTA, FQGNSA. Trimming cost V 2 bases and J 4 bases, with 8 bases left between them. CDR3 residues: CASSLQGINEKLFF. In nucleotides, the CDR3 is TGTGCCAGCAGCTTACAGGGAATTAATGAAAAACTGTTTTTT.

The J gene is TRBJ2-3, the V gene TRBV20-1, with D hard to call. The CDR3 contains 9 residues. With 6 bases removed from V and 7 bases from J, the gap between germline ends came to 5 bases. Germline V CDR1 and CDR2: DFQATT, SNEGSKA (reference sequence). The CDR3 nucleotides are TGCAGTGCCGGGTATACGCAGTATTTT. Translation: CSAGYTQYF.

This rearrangement joins TRBV13 to TRBJ2-7, with TRBD1 as a possible D gene (6 bases). Per the germline V gene, CDR1 is PRHDT and CDR2 is FYEKMQ (reference sequence). The ends were cut back, 5 bases at V and 3 bases at J, with 17 bases in the middle. The CDR3 is 15 amino acids. As DNA, the CDR3 is TGTGCCAGCAGCCACCGGGACAACCGAGACTACGAGCAGTACTTC. This encodes CASSHRDNRDYEQYF.

In this sample, this clone turned up once. CDR3: CASSPGGVVIPYGYTF. The DNA of the CDR3 is TGTGCCAGCAGCCCCGGGGGGGTTGTAATCCCCTATGGCTACACCTTC. This chain links TRBV11-2 with TRBJ1-2; tentatively, D is TRBD1 (5 bases). The CDR3 loop spans 16 amino acids. Deletions cut 5 bases from V and 4 bases from J, with 20 bases between. Germline V CDR1 and CDR2: SGHAT, FQNNGV.

Only one count was recorded for this clone. The V and J genes are TRBV7-2 and TRBJ1-1, with D possibly matching TRBD1 (6 bases). Germline V lookup: CDR1 SGHTA, CDR2 FQGNSA. V was shortened by 4 bases and J by 4 bases, with 16 bases between the two germline ends. The CDR3 has 15 residues. Here the CDR3 DNA reads TGTGCCAGCAGCTCTCGACAGGTTGTGGGCACTGAAGCTTTCTTT. Its translation is CASSSRQVVGTEAFF.

The chain couples TRBV6-6 to TRBJ1-6, with D possibly TRBD1 on 6 matching bases. Germline CDR1 is MNHNY and CDR2 is SVGAGI (reference sequence). The CDR3 has 18 amino acids. The V gene lost 5 bases and the J gene lost 0 bases, with 17 bases spanning the gap. Here the CDR3 reads CASSLQGGGSSYNSPLHF. The CDR3 nucleotides are TGTGCCAGCAGTCTACAGGGTGGTGGGAGCTCCTATAATTCACCCCTCCACTTT.

The chain employs TRBV19 and TRBJ2-5; D unclear. V gave up 4 bases and J gave up 1 base, with 7 bases separating them. CDR1 LNHDA and CDR2 SQIVND come from the germline V gene (reference sequence). This CDR3 has 13 amino acids. The CDR3 DNA follows: TGTGCCAGTAGTAACCGGGTCCAAGAGACCCAGTACTTC. Translated: CASSNRVQETQYF.